The 12 T cell receptor beta chains presented below share a single source sample, sequenced in a study of STAT5B mutations in CD4+ large granular lymphocyte leukemia. Only in-frame clones appear in the TCRdb table, and some are missing; sequencing was by immunoSEQ multiplex PCR. The sample holds about 34,000 clones, more than 65% seen once. What was sequenced was CD4+ T cells from blood buffy coats. The receptors here all came from a human donor in good health.

This rearrangement joins TRBV7-7 to TRBJ2-2; TRBD1 agrees at 9 bases. The CDR3 totals 14 residues. Germline V gives CDR1 SSHAT, CDR2 FNYEAQ (reference sequence). Trimming removed 5 bases from V and 8 bases from J; junction bases left unmatched: 6. CDR3 DNA: TGTGCCAGCAGCCCCGACAGGGGGACTGGGGAGCTGTTTTTT. It yields the protein CASSPDRGTGELFF.

V gene TRBV28 combines with J gene TRBJ1-5; unclear D gene. CDR1 and CDR2 (germline): MDHEN, SYDVKM. The length of the CDR3 is 14 residues. V lost 7 bases and J 5 bases, leaving 15 bases between the germline ends. The CDR3 sequence is CASTSREDHQPQHF. The CDR3, as DNA: TGTGCCAGCACTTCAAGGGAGGACCATCAGCCCCAGCATTTT.

A few counts support this clone. The rearrangement uses TRBV13 and TRBJ2-7; TRBD1 aligns across 9 bases. CDR1 PRHDT and CDR2 FYEKMQ come from the germline V gene (reference sequence). The CDR3 spans 14 residues. V was clipped by 6 bases and J by 2 bases; unmatched bases: 5. CDR3 sequence reads: CASRPTGGPYEQYF. Here the CDR3 DNA reads TGTGCCAGCAGGCCAACAGGGGGCCCCTACGAGCAGTACTTC.

This chain connects TRBV5-4 to TRBJ1-1, with TRBD1 as a possible D gene (6 bases). Germline values: CDR1 SGHNT, CDR2 YYREEE (reference sequence). CDR3 length equals 16 residues. Trimming removed 3 bases at V and 0 bases at J, with 15 bases between. The CDR3 region has the DNA TGTGCCAGCAGCTCTGGGGGGCGGCAGATGAACACTGAAGCTTTCTTT. This translates into CASSSGGRQMNTEAFF. The full variable domain, rest sourced from reference TRBV5-4 and TRBJ1-1, is ETGVTQSPTHLIKTRGQQVTLRCSSQSGHNTVSWYQQALGQGPQFIFQYYREEENGRGNFPPRFSGLQFPNYSSELNVNALELDDSALYLCASSSGGRQMNTEAFFGQGTRLTVV.

This clone turned up a few times. CDR3 DNA: TGTGCCAGCCGGCGAACAGGGGGGAATTCACCCCTCCACTTT. It yields the protein CASRRTGGNSPLHF. The V gene is TRBV11-2, the J gene TRBJ1-6, with 8 bases matching TRBD1. Germline V gives CDR1 SGHAT, CDR2 FQNNGV. Unmatched junction bases numbered 7, after V lost 8 bases and J lost 7 bases. CDR3 size: 14 residues. Supplemented by reference TRBV11-2 and TRBJ1-6, the full variable domain reads EAGVAQSPRYKIIEKRQSVAFWCNPISGHATLYWYQQILGQGPKLLIQFQNNGVVDDSQLPKDRFSAERLKGVDSTLKIQPAKLEDSAVYLCASRRTGGNSPLHFGNGTRLTVT.

In this sample, this clone turned up a few times. V is TRBV27 and J is TRBJ1-1; no definite D call. Germline V gene sequence: CDR1 MNHEY, CDR2 SMNVEV (reference sequence). The CDR3 has 14 amino acids. Trimming left V 2 bases short and J 2 bases short, with 9 bases between. The CDR3 nucleotides read TGTGCCAGCAGTTTAACCAGAGCCAACACTGAAGCTTTCTTT. Its protein product is CASSLTRANTEAFF.

This clone turned up a few times. The chain joins TRBV6-5 to TRBJ1-5; no clear D. The V end lost 2 bases, the J end lost 4 bases, and 6 bases lay between the germline ends. CDR3 length equals 13 residues. The germline V gene encodes CDR1 MNHEY and CDR2 SVGAGI. CDR3 nucleotide sequence: TGTGCCAGCAGTTACGACCGAAATCAGCCCCAGCATTTT. As protein: CASSYDRNQPQHF.

This chain connects TRBV30 to TRBJ2-7; D is unclear. Between the trimmed V and J ends, which lost 0 bases and 4 bases, there was a span of 19 bases. The CDR3 loop spans 16 amino acids. The germline gives CDR1 GTSNPN, CDR2 SVGIG (reference sequence). The CDR3: CAWSVGGATGTYEQYF. Here the CDR3 DNA reads TGTGCCTGGAGTGTAGGTGGAGCAACTGGTACTTACGAGCAGTACTTC.

This chain connects TRBV2 to TRBJ2-2; 11 bases match TRBD2. CDR3 length: 18 amino acids. The J segment lost 0 bases and the V segment lost 7 bases, leaving 10 bases of the junction unmatched. Germline V gives CDR1 SNHLY, CDR2 FYNNEI. The CDR3 DNA is TGTGCCAGCAACCCGAGAGGTAGCGGGAGGGCGAACACCGGGGAGCTGTTTTTT. Protein product: CASNPRGSGRANTGELFF. The full variable domain, in which reference TRBV2 and TRBJ2-2 provide the parts outside the CDR3, is EPEVTQTPSHQVTQMGQEVILRCVPISNHLYFYWYRQILGQKVEFLVSFYNNEISEKSEIFDDQFSVERPDGSNFTLKIRSTKLEDSAMYFCASNPRGSGRANTGELFFGEGSRLTVL.

This clone has just a few counts. J is TRBJ1-1 and V is TRBV6-6; D might be TRBD1 (5 bases). Germline CDR1 MNHNY, CDR2 SVGAGI (reference sequence). With 5 bases removed from V and 4 bases from J, the gap between germline ends came to 17 bases. The CDR3 totals 15 residues. In nucleotides, the CDR3 is TGTGCCAGCAGTCGGGGTGAAGGGGTGGGCACTGAAGCTTTCTTT. It encodes CASSRGEGVGTEAFF.

The chain couples TRBV29-1 to TRBJ2-1, with D maybe TRBD1 (6 bases). The germline CDR1 and CDR2 sequences are SQVTM and ANQGSEA. CDR3 length: 14 amino acids. V shed 6 bases and J shed 0 bases, with 12 bases lying between them. The CDR3: CSVRDMGSYNEQFF. DNA of the CDR3: TGCAGCGTCCGGGACATGGGCTCCTACAATGAGCAGTTCTTC.

V and J are TRBV6-6 and TRBJ1-1, with unresolved D. The germline V gene has CDR1 MNHNY and CDR2 SVGAGI (reference sequence). This CDR3 comprises 15 residues. V shed 3 bases and J shed 0 bases, with 11 bases lying between them. The DNA for the CDR3 is TGTGCCAGCAGTTATGATCGGGCAGTGAACACTGAAGCTTTCTTT. Amino acid sequence: CASSYDRAVNTEAFF.